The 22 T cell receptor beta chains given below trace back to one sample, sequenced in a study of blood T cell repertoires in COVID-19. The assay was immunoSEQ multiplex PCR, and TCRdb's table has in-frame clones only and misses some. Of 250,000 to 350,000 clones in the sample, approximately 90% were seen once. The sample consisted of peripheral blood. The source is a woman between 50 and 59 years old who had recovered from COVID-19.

In nucleotides, the CDR3 is TGTGCCAGCAGCCGGGGGGAGGTTGAAGCTTTCTTT. Translating it yields CASSRGEVEAFF. This chain connects TRBV7-9 to TRBJ1-1, with D possibly matching TRBD1 (5 bases). Germline CDR1 is SEHNR and CDR2 is FQNEAQ (reference sequence). Trimming shortened V by 5 bases and J by 7 bases, and 11 bases separated the two germline ends. This CDR3 comprises 12 residues.

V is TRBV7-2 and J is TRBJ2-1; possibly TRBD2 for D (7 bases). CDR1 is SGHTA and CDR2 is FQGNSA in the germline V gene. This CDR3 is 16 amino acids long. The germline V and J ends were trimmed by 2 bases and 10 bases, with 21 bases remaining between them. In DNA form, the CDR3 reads TGTGCCAGCAGCTTAAGTGCCCGGGGGGCAATTAAGGAGCAGTTCTTC. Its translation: CASSLSARGAIKEQFF.

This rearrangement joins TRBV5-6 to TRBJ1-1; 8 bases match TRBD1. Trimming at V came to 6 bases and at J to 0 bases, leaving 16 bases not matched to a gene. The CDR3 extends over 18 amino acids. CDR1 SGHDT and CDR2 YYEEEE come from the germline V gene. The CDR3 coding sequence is TGTGCCAGCACCCGAACACAAGAGTGGACAGGGATGAACACTGAAGCTTTCTTT. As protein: CASTRTQEWTGMNTEAFF.

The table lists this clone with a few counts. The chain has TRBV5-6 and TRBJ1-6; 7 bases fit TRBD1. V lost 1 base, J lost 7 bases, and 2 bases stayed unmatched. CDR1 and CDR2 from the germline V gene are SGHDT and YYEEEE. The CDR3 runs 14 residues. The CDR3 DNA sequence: TGTGCCAGCAGCTTGAAACAGGGGAATTCACCCCTCCACTTT. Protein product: CASSLKQGNSPLHF. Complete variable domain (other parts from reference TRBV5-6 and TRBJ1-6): DAGVTQSPTHLIKTRGQQVTLRCSPKSGHDTVSWYQQALGQGPQFIFQYYEEEERQRGNFPDRFSGHQFPNYSSELNVNALLLGDSALYLCASSLKQGNSPLHFGNGTRLTVT.

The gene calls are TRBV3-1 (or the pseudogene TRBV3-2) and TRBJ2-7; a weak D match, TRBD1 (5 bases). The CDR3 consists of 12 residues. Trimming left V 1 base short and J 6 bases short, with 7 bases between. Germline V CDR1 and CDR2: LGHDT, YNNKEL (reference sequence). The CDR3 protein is CASSQGGLEQYF. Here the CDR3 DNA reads TGTGCCAGCAGCCAAGGGGGCCTCGAGCAGTACTTC.

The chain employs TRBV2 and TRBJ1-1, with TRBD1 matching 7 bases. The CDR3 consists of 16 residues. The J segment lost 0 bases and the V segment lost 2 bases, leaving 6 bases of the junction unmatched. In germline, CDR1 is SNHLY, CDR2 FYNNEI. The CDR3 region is CASSEPAQGMNTEAFF. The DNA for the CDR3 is TGTGCCAGCAGTGAACCTGCACAGGGGATGAACACTGAAGCTTTCTTT.

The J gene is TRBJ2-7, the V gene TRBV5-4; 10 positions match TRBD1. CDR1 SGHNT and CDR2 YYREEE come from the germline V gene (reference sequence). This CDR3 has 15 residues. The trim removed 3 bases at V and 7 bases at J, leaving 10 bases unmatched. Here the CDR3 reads CASSSRDRGTGEQYF. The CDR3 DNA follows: TGTGCCAGCAGCTCCCGGGACAGGGGAACGGGGGAGCAGTACTTC.

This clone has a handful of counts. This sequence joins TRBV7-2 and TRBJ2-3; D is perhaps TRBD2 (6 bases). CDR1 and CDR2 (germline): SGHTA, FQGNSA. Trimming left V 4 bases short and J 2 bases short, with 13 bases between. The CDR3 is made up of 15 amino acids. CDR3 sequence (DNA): TGTGCCAGCAGCTCCGGGACTGGGGTCACAGATACGCAGTATTTT. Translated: CASSSGTGVTDTQYF.

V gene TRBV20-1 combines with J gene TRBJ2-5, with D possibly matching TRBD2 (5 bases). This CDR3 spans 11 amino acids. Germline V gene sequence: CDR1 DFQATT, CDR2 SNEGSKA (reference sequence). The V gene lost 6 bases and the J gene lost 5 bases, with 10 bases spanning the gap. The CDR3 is CSAGRGETQYF. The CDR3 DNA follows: TGCAGTGCAGGACGGGGTGAGACCCAGTACTTC.

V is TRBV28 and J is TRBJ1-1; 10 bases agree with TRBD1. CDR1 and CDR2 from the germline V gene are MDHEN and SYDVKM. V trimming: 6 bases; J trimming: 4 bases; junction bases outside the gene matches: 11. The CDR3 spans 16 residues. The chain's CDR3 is CASRQTGTGVITEAFF. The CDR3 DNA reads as TGTGCCAGCAGACAGACCGGGACAGGGGTTATCACTGAAGCTTTCTTT. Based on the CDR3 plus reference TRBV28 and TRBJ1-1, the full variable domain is DVKVTQSSRYLVKRTGEKVFLECVQDMDHENMFWYRQDPGLGLRLIYFSYDVKMKEKGDIPEGYSVSREKKERFSLILESASTNQTSMYLCASRQTGTGVITEAFFGQGTRLTVV.

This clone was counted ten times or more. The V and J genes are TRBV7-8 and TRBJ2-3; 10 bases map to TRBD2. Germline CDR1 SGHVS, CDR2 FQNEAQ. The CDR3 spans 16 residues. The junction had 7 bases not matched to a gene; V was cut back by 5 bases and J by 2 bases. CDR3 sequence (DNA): TGTGCCAGCAGCGTAGTAGCGGGGGGAGACACAGATACGCAGTATTTT. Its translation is CASSVVAGGDTDTQYF. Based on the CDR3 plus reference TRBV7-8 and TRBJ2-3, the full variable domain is GAGVSQSPRYKVAKRGQDVALRCDPISGHVSLFWYQQALGQGPEFLTYFQNEAQLDKSGLPSDRFFAERPEGSVSTLKIQRTQQEDSAVYLCASSVVAGGDTDTQYFGPGTRLTVL.

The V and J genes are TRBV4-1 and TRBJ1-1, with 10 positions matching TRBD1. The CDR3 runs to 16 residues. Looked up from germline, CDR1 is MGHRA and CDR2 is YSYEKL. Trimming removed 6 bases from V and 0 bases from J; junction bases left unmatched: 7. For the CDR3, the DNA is TGCGCCAGCAGTTTCCCGGGACAGGGGATGAACACTGAAGCTTTCTTT. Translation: CASSFPGQGMNTEAFF.

This CDR3 is CASSPTDSLSSPLHF. In DNA, the CDR3 is TGTGCCAGCTCACCAACGGACAGCCTGAGCTCACCCCTCCACTTT. The chain couples TRBV18 to TRBJ1-6; D is perhaps TRBD1 (6 bases). The germline V and J ends were trimmed by 2 bases and 10 bases, with 15 bases remaining between them. CDR1 and CDR2 (germline): KGHSH, LQKENI. This CDR3 is built from 15 residues.

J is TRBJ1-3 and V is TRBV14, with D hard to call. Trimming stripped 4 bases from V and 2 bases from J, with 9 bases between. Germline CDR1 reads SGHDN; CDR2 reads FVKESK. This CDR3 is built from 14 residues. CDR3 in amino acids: CASSLTGAGNTIYF. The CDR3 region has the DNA TGTGCCAGCAGCCTAACGGGAGCTGGAAACACCATATATTTT.

For the CDR3, the DNA is TGTGCCAGCAGTCACAGGGTTGGGACCCAGTACTTC. Amino acids: CASSHRVGTQYF. The J gene is TRBJ2-5, the V gene TRBV6-2 or TRBV6-3, with D possibly matching TRBD1 (6 bases). This CDR3 comprises 12 residues. The V and J ends lost 5 bases and 7 bases respectively, with 11 bases between them. Germline CDR1 reads MNHEY; CDR2 reads SVGEGT.

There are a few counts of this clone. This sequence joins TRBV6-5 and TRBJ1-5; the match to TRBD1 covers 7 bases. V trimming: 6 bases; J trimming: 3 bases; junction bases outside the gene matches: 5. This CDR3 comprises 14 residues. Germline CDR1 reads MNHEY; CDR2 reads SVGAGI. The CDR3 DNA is TGTGCCAGCAGCCTCAGGGGGGACAATCAGCCCCAGCATTTT. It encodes CASSLRGDNQPQHF.

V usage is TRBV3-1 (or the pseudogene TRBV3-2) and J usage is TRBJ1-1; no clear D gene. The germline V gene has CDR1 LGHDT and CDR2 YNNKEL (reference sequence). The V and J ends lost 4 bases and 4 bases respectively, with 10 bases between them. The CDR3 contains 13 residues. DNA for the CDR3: TGTGCCAGCAGCCGGGCTGGAGGCACTGAAGCTTTCTTT. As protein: CASSRAGGTEAFF.

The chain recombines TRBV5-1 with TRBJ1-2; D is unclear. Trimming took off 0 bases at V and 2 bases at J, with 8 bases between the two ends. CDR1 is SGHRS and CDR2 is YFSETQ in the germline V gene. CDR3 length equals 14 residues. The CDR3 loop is CASSLDSRNYGYTF. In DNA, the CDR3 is TGCGCCAGCAGCTTGGACAGCCGGAACTATGGCTACACCTTC.

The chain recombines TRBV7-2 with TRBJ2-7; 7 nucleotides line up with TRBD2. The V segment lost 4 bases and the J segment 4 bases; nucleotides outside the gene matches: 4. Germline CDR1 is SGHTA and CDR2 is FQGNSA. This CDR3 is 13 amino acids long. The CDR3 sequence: CASSWTSRYEQYF. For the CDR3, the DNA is TGTGCCAGCAGCTGGACTAGTAGGTACGAGCAGTACTTC.

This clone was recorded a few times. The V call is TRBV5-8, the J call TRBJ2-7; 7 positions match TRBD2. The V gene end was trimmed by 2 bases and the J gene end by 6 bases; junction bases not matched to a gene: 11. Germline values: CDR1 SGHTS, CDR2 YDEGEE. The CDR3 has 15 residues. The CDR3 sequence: CASSFLFGLAAEQYF. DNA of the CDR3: TGTGCCAGCAGCTTTCTGTTCGGGCTAGCGGCCGAGCAGTACTTC.

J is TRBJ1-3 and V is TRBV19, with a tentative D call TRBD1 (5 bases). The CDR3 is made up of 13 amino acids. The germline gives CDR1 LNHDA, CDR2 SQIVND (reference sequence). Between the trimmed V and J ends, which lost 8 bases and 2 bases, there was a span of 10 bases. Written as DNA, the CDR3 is TGTGCCAGTCGGGGGAGTCCTGGAAACACCATATATTTT. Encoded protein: CASRGSPGNTIYF.

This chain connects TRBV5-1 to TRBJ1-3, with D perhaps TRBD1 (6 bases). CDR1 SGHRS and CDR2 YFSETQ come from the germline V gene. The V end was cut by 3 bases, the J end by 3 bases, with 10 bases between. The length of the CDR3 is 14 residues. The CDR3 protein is CASSYGGDGNTIYF. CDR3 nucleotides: TGCGCCAGCAGCTATGGGGGCGATGGAAACACCATATATTTT.